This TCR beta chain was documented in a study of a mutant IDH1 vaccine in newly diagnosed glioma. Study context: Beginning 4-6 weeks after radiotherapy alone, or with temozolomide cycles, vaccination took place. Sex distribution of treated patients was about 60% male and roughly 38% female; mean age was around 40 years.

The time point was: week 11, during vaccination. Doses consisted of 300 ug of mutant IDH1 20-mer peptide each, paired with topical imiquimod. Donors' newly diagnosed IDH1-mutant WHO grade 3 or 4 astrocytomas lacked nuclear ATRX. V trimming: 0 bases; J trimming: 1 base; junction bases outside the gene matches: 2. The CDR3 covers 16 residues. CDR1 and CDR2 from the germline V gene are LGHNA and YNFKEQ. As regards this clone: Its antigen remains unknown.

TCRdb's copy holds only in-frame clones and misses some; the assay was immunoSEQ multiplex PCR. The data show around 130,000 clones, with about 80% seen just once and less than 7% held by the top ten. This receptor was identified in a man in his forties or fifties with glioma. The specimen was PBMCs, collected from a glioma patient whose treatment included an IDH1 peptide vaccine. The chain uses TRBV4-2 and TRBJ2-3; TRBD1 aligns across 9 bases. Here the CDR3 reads CASSQEGTGRTDTQYF. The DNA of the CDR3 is TGTGCCAGCAGCCAAGAAGGGACAGGGCGCACAGATACGCAGTATTTT.